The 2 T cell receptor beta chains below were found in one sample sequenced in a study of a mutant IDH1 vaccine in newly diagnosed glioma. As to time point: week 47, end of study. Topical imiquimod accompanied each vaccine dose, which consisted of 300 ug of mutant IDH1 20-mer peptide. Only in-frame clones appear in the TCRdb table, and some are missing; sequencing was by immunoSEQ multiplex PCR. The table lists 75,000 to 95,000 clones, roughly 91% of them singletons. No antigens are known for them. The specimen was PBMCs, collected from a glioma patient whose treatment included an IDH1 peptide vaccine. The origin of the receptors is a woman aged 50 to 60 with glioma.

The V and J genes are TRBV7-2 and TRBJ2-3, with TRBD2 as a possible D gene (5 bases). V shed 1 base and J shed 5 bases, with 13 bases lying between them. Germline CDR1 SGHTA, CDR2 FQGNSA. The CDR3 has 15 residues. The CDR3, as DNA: TGTGCCAGCAGCTTAGGACTAATTCTTGGAGATACGCAGTATTTT. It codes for CASSLGLILGDTQYF. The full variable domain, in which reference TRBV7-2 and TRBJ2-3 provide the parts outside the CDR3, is GAGVSQSPSNKVTEKGKDVELRCDPISGHTALYWYRQSLGQGLEFLIYFQGNSAPDKSGLPSDRFSAERTGGSVSTLTIQRTQQEDSAVYLCASSLGLILGDTQYFGPGTRLTVL.

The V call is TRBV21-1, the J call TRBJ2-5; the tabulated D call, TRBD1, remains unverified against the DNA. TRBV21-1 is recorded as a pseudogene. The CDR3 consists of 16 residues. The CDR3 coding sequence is TGTGCCAGCAGCTTCCACAGACAGGGGGGACAAGAGACCCAGTACTTC. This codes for CASSFHRQGGQETQYF.